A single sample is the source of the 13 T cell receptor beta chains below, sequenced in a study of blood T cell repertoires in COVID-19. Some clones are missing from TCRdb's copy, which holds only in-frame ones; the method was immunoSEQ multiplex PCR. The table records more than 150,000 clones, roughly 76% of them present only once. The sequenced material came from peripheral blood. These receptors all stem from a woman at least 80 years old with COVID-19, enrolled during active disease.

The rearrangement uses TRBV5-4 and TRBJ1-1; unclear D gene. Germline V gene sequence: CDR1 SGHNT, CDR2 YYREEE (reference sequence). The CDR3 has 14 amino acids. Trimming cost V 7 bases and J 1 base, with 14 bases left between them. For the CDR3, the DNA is TGTGCCAGCTCCGGGGAGGGCTGGAACACTGAAGCTTTCTTT. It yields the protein CASSGEGWNTEAFF.

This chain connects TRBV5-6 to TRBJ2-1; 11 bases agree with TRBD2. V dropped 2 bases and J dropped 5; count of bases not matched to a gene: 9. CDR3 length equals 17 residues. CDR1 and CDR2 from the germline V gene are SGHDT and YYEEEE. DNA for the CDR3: TGTGCCAGCAGCTTTAGTTTCCGGGGACTAGCGGACAATGAGCAGTTCTTC. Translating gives CASSFSFRGLADNEQFF.

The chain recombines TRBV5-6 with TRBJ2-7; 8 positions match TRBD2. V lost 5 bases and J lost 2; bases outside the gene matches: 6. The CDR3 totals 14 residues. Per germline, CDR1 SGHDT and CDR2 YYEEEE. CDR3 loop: CASSFGTRAYEQYF. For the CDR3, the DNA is TGTGCCAGCAGTTTCGGGACTAGAGCCTACGAGCAGTACTTC.

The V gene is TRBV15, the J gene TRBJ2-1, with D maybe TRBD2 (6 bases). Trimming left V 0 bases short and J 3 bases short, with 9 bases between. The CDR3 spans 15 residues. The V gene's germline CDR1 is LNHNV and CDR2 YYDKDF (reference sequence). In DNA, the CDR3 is TGTGCCACCAGCAGAGATAGCGGAATCTACAATGAGCAGTTCTTC. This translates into CATSRDSGIYNEQFF.

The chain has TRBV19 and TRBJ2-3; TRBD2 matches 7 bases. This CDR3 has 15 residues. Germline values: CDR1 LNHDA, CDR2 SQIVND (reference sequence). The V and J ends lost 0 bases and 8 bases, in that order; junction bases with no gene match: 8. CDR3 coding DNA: TGTGCCAGTAGTATAGAAGGCGGGAGCGTAGGTACGCAGTATTTT. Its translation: CASSIEGGSVGTQYF.

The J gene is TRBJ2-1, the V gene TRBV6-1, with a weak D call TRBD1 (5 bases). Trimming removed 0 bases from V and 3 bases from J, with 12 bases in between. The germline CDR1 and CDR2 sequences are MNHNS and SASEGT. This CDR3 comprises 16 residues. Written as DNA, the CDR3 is TGTGCCAGCAGTGAAGCGGCAGGGAAGGGCTACAATGAGCAGTTCTTC. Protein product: CASSEAAGKGYNEQFF.

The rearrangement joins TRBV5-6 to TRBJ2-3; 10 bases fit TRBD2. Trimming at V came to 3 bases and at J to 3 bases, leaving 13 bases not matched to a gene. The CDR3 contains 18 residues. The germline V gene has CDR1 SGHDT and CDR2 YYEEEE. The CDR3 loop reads CASSSRRLAGVGTDTQYF. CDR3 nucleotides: TGTGCCAGCAGCTCCCGGCGCCTAGCGGGAGTAGGGACAGATACGCAGTATTTT.

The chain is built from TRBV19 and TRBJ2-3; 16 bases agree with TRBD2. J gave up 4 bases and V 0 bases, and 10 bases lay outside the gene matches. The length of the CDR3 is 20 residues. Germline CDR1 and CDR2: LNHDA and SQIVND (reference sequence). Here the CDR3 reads CASSIEGEPGLAGGSDTQYF. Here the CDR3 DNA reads TGTGCCAGTAGTATAGAAGGGGAGCCGGGACTAGCGGGGGGGTCAGATACGCAGTATTTT.

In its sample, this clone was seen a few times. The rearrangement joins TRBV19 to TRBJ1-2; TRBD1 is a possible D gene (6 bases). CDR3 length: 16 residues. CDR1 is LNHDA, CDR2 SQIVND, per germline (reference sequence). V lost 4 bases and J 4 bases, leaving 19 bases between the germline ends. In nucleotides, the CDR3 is TGTGCCAGTAGTACCCCCTTAGAAGGACAGATCTATGGCTACACCTTC. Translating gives CASSTPLEGQIYGYTF.

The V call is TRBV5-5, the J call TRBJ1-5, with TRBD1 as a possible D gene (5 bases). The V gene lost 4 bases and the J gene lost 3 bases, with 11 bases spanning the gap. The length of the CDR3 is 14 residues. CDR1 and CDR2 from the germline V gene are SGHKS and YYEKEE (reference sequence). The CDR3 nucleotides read TGTGCCAGCAGCCACCAGGGACTCAATCAGCCCCAGCATTTT. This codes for CASSHQGLNQPQHF.

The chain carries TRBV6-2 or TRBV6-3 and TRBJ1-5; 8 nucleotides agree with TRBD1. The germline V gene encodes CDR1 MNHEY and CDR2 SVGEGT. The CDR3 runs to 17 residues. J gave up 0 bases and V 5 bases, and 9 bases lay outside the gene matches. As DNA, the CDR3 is TGTGCCAGCAGTCCGGACAGGGAACCTATTAGCAATCAGCCCCAGCATTTT. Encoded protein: CASSPDREPISNQPQHF.

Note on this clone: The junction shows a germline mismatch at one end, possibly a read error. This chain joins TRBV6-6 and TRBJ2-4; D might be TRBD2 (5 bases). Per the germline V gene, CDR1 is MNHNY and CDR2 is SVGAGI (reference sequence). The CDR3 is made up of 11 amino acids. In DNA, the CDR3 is TGTGCCAGCAGTTATGGAGTCGGGCGGGACTTC. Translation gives CASSYGVGRDF.

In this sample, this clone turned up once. This CDR3 is CASSLVRVAGTEAFF. The CDR3 nucleotides read TGTGCCAGCAGCTTAGTACGAGTAGCGGGCACTGAAGCTTTCTTT. The chain carries TRBV7-2 and TRBJ1-1; the D is unclear. Germline V gene data show CDR1 as SGHTA and CDR2 as FQGNSA. This CDR3 contains 15 residues. The V gene lost 1 base and the J gene lost 4 bases, with 13 bases spanning the gap.